Listed here is a single TCR beta chain. Antigen unknown. The data were taken from a study of T-cell memory formation after mild COVID-19. The study, taken as a whole, reports: The second-wave clones peaking on day 37 were not confirmed as SARS-CoV-2-specific. From day 15 to 85, contracting clones were balanced between CD4 and CD8, whereas later expanders leaned toward CD4+. Several responding clones turned up in pre-infection memory, indicating that cross-reactive memory may have taken part. CD4+ clones that contracted lay mainly in CM and EM; CD8+ ones lay in EMRA.

V was clipped by 2 bases and J by 3 bases, with 16 bases between them. Germline-derived CDR1 and CDR2 are DFQATT and SNEGSKA (reference sequence). The CDR3 consists of 15 residues. A single record per CDR3 protein comes from TCRdb applying MiXCR to the 5' RACE reads. In the table there are some 350,000 distinct CDR3 sequences, 15% to 20% of which are singletons. The rearrangement uses TRBV20-1 and TRBJ1-1; D unresolved. The sequencing input was PBMCs or a T cell subset sorted from them (not recorded which). The source of this sequence is a man between 18 and 29 years old who had mild COVID-19 (a few samples of this study predate the infection). Cell type and time point are not known. The CDR3 loop is CSARYSPLTDTEAFF. The CDR3 nucleotides read TGCAGTGCTAGATACAGTCCCCTTACGGACACTGAAGCTTTCTTT.